This T cell receptor beta chain derives from a study of T cells after yellow fever vaccination. Study-level background: SMART-Seq v4 Ultra Low Input prepared the low-cell-number fractions.

Notes on the study in general: The booster saw the reappearance of most primary-vaccination clones (approximately 97% CD4, less than 90% CD8). Sorting of memory subsets on day 0 yielded almost no detectable vaccine-responding clonotypes.

The V gene lost 0 bases and the J gene lost 3 bases, with 17 bases spanning the gap. Germline CDR1 is SGHRS and CDR2 is YFSETQ. This CDR3 has 17 amino acids. At least ten counts were recorded for this clonotype. They built TCR cDNA with 5'RACE template switching, a step that put in a universal primer site and UMIs. TCRdb analysed the 5' RACE reads with MiXCR anew, one entry per CDR3 protein. This table has some 27,000 distinct CDR3 sequences, around 5.8% appearing once. This specimen consisted of PBMCs, either bulk or a sorted T-cell subset (CD4+, CD8+, memory, or dextramer-sorted; not recorded which), obtained on the day of the yellow fever booster vaccination. This chain joins TRBV5-1 and TRBJ2-3; D is possibly TRBD1 (6 bases). This sequence was found in a man under 40 who received the YFV17D yellow fever vaccine. The CDR3 region is CASSLGRQAQLTDTQYF. CDR3 in DNA: TGCGCCAGCAGCTTGGGGAGACAGGCTCAACTAACAGATACGCAGTATTTT. The full variable domain, in which reference TRBV5-1 and TRBJ2-3 provide the parts outside the CDR3, is KAGVTQTPRYLIKTRGQQVTLSCSPISGHRSVSWYQQTPGQGLQFLFEYFSETQRNKGNFPGRFSGRQFSNSRSEMNVSTLELGDSALYLCASSLGRQAQLTDTQYFGPGTRLTVL.